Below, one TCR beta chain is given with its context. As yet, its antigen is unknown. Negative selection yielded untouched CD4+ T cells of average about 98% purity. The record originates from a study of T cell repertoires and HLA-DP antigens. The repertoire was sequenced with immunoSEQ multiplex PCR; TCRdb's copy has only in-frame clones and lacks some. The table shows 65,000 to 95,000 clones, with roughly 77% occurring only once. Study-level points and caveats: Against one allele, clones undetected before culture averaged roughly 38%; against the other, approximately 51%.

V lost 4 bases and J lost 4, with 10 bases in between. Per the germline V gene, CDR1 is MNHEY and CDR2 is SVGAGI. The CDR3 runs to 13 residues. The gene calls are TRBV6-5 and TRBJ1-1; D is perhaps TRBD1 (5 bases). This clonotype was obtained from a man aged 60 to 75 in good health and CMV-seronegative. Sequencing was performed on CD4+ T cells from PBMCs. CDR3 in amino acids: CASSFGHSTEAFF. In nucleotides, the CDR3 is TGTGCCAGCAGTTTCGGACACTCCACTGAAGCTTTCTTT.